This T cell receptor (beta chain) is drawn from a study of CD8+ T cells in alopecia areata. TCR sequencing used cDNA made by reverse transcription of extracted RNA. Generated by immunoSEQ multiplex PCR, the TCRdb table keeps only in-frame clones and is missing some. This table holds 150,000 to 200,000 clones, approximately 59% found once. Regarding treatment: oral pan-JAK inhibitor, 5-10 mg twice daily. Notes on the study in general: Relative to mice, TCR sharing across patients was less clear, a difference possibly HLA-related. Under tofacitinib, numerous expanded lesional clonotypes remained detectable in scalp and blood. Whether baseline CD8+ expansion is linked to response remains uncertain, given a single nonresponder.

The germline CDR1 and CDR2 sequences are LNHNV and YYDKDF (reference sequence). V dropped 4 bases and J dropped 6 bases, with 16 bases sitting between them. This CDR3 region has 15 residues. Comment on this clone: The antigen is undetermined.

The chain links TRBV15 to TRBJ1-5; D is perhaps TRBD1 (5 bases). The clonotype comes from a human donor with alopecia areata. The material was CD4+ T cells sorted from blood, obtained between weeks 55 and 70, from a patient treated with tofacitinib. The CDR3 sequence: CATSTVLGRGQPQHF. In DNA form, the CDR3 reads TGTGCCACCAGCACGGTACTCGGGAGGGGTCAGCCCCAGCATTTT.